This is a list of T cell receptor beta chains from one sample in a study of blood T cells in healthy people across ages. TCRdb re-analysed the 5' RACE reads in MiXCR, keeping a single row per CDR3 protein. The repertoire holds about 1,500,000 distinct CDR3 sequences, with 25% to 30% as singletons. The specimen sequenced was blood. The receptors stem from a woman in her thirties in good health. The CDR3 runs from the conserved cysteine through the conserved F or W. D genes are given only for firm matches. Expanded clones are given a class, and other clones once, few, many or no size at all.

size	V	J	D	CDR3	DNA
few	TRBV5-1	TRBJ2-3	TRBD1	CASSITGGNNRDTQYF	TGCGCCAGCAGCATTACAGGGGGTAATAATCGAGATACGCAGTATTTT
NA	TRBV2	TRBJ1-1	TRBD1	CARVRQGNTEAFF	TGTGCCAGGGTTCGACAGGGCAACACTGAAGCTTTCTTT
NA	TRBV7-3	TRBJ2-3	NA	CASSPLGYSDTQYF	TGTGCCAGCAGCCCCCTGGGTTACTCAGATACGCAGTATTTT
NA	TRBV12-3/TRBV12-4	TRBJ1-2	NA	CASSSGSCGYTF	TGTGCCAGCAGTTCAGGGAGCTGTGGCTACACCTTC
few	TRBV27	TRBJ2-1	TRBD2	CASSLRLAGGVEQFF	TGTGCCAGCAGTTTGCGACTAGCGGGAGGGGTTGAGCAGTTCTTC
NA	TRBV3-1	TRBJ2-5	TRBD2	CASSQFLAGAGETQYF	TGCGCCAGCAGCCAATTTCTAGCGGGAGCAGGAGAGACCCAGTACTTC
NA	TRBV3-1	TRBJ2-1	TRBD2	CASSRGGNRGEQFF	TGTGCCAGCAGCCGGGGGGGGAACCGCGGTGAGCAGTTCTTC
NA	TRBV5-1	TRBJ1-4	NA	CASSSYGGSGEEKLFF	TGCGCCAGCAGCTCCTACGGGGGGTCAGGAGAGGAAAAACTGTTTTTT
few	TRBV7-2	TRBJ2-1	TRBD2	CASRTSGGGPEEQFF	TGTGCCAGCAGGACTAGCGGAGGGGGCCCAGAAGAGCAGTTCTTC
NA	TRBV20-1	TRBJ2-5	NA	CSARDGGLPRETQYF	TGCAGTGCTAGAGATGGTGGTCTGCCCCGGGAGACCCAGTACTTC
NA	TRBV24-1	TRBJ1-4	NA	CATSERDGEKLFF	TGTGCCACCAGTGAAAGGGACGGTGAAAAACTGTTTTTT
few	TRBV20-1	TRBJ2-1	NA	CSAPELIGYSNEQFF	TGCAGTGCCCCTGAGTTGATTGGTTACTCCAATGAGCAGTTCTTC
NA	TRBV29-1	TRBJ1-2	NA	CSVERGAFGYTF	TGCAGCGTTGAGCGAGGGGCTTTTGGCTACACCTTC
many	TRBV29-1	TRBJ2-3	NA	CSVGGGFTDTQYF	TGCAGCGTTGGGGGCGGTTTCACAGATACGCAGTATTTT
NA	TRBV6-2/TRBV6-3	TRBJ2-5	NA	CASTGLAETQYF	TGTGCCAGCACTGGGCTAGCGGAGACCCAGTACTTC
NA	TRBV5-1	TRBJ2-7	TRBD2	CASSSNSGGLAYEQYF	TGCGCCAGCAGCTCGAATAGCGGGGGTTTAGCCTACGAGCAGTACTTC
NA	TRBV28	TRBJ1-6	NA	CASSRFQGVLLSPLHF	TGTGCCAGCAGTCGATTTCAGGGAGTCCTATTGTCACCCCTCCACTTT